This entry lists 28 T cell receptor beta chains sequenced from one sample in a study of shared clonotypes between healthy human individuals (dated by TCRdb to about 2020). The library came from the immunoSEQ multiplex PCR assay. Drawn from immuneACCESS, this table holds only the in-frame rearrangements with V and J called that TCRdb kept. Clones are partly lost; checked studies trace under half to an unresolved V gene and leave the rest unexplained. This sample holds 1.5 million to 1.9 million clones; about 98% were observed only once. Clones ranked in the top ten supply about 0.45% of the sample. The sequencing input was naive CD4+ T cells sorted from blood. Sample cell subset or site, as interpreted from the label and publication: CD45RA+ positively selected. These receptors all stem from a young man in good health.

J is TRBJ2-7 and V is TRBV5-7; D is unclear. TRBV5-7 is filed as an ORF, its function uncertain. The CDR3 is 9 residues long. V was trimmed by 4 bases and J by 5 bases, leaving 1 base between them. In DNA, the CDR3 is TGTGCCAGCAGCGACGAGCAGTACTTC. Translated, it gives CASSDEQYF.

The V and J genes are TRBV15 and TRBJ2-7; D tentatively reads TRBD1 or TRBD2 (5 bases each). The CDR3 has 15 residues. Trimming took off 6 bases at V and 0 bases at J, with 15 bases between the two ends. From germline, CDR1 is LNHNV and CDR2 YYDKDF (reference sequence). The DNA for the CDR3 is TGTGCCACCAGAGATCGCGTCGGGGCCTCCTACGAGCAGTACTTC. It specifies CATRDRVGASYEQYF.

This clone was seen many times. The chain joins TRBV19 to TRBJ2-1; 10 bases map to TRBD1. Trimming cost V 3 bases and J 7 bases; bases outside gene matches: 6. The CDR3 runs to 15 residues. CDR1 LNHDA and CDR2 SQIVND come from the germline V gene (reference sequence). The CDR3 DNA sequence: TGTGCCAGTAGTATTTCACGGACAGGGGGGAATGAGCAGTTCTTC. Translated: CASSISRTGGNEQFF. Full variable domain (rest looked up from reference TRBV19 and TRBJ2-1): DGGITQSPKYLFRKEGQNVTLSCEQNLNHDAMYWYRQDPGQGLRLIYYSQIVNDFQKGDIAEGYSVSREKKESFPLTVTSAQKNPTAFYLCASSISRTGGNEQFFGPGTRLTVL.

The chain couples TRBV7-6 to TRBJ2-7; 7 positions agree with TRBD1. Trimming took 5 bases from V and 3 from J; bases not matched to a gene: 10. The CDR3 runs to 15 residues. Germline CDR1 reads SGHVS; CDR2 reads FNYEAQ. CDR3: CASSQTGSRVYEQYF. The CDR3 DNA reads as TGTGCCAGCAGCCAGACAGGGAGCAGGGTCTACGAGCAGTACTTC.

The chain employs TRBV7-2 and TRBJ2-5; D is perhaps TRBD1 (6 bases). The CDR3 length is 14 residues. V was shortened by 2 bases and J by 5 bases, with 12 bases between the two germline ends. Germline V gene sequence: CDR1 SGHTA, CDR2 FQGNSA. CDR3 in DNA: TGTGCCAGCAGCTTAACAGGGCCGGGGGAGACCCAGTACTTC. Amino acid sequence: CASSLTGPGETQYF. Together with reference TRBV7-2 and TRBJ2-5, the CDR3 gives the full variable domain: GAGVSQSPSNKVTEKGKDVELRCDPISGHTALYWYRQSLGQGLEFLIYFQGNSAPDKSGLPSDRFSAERTGGSVSTLTIQRTQQEDSAVYLCASSLTGPGETQYFGPGTRLLVL.

The CDR3 bases are TGTGCCAGTAGCACCCCCCATATGGGGGATCAGCCCCAGCATTTT. This encodes CASSTPHMGDQPQHF. The chain links TRBV19 to TRBJ1-5; a possible D gene is TRBD1 (5 bases). The V and J ends lost 6 bases and 5 bases respectively, with 17 bases between them. The CDR3 contains 15 residues. Looked up from germline, CDR1 is LNHDA and CDR2 is SQIVND (reference sequence).

J is TRBJ1-4 and V is TRBV19; TRBD1 is a possible D gene (6 bases). Trimming shortened V by 4 bases and J by 0 bases, and 6 bases separated the two germline ends. In germline, CDR1 is LNHDA, CDR2 SQIVND (reference sequence). CDR3 length: 14 amino acids. CDR3 residues: CASSRTATNEKLFF. The CDR3 nucleotides are TGTGCCAGTAGTAGGACAGCAACTAATGAAAAACTGTTTTTT.

V and J are TRBV29-1 and TRBJ1-1; TRBD1 might be the D (5 bases). V was pared by 1 base and J by 5 bases, with 11 bases between. The CDR3 is 13 residues long. From germline, CDR1 is SQVTM and CDR2 ANQGSEA. Here the CDR3 DNA reads TGCAGCGTTGAAGGGGCGGGGACGACTGAAGCTTTCTTT. The encoded protein is CSVEGAGTTEAFF.

V gene TRBV7-2 combines with J gene TRBJ2-7, with a weak D call TRBD2 (6 bases). Trimming left V 0 bases short and J 2 bases short, with 8 bases between. CDR3 length: 14 amino acids. The germline gives CDR1 SGHTA, CDR2 FQGNSA. The CDR3 nucleotides read TGTGCCAGCAGCTTAGCGCGGGGTGCCTACGAGCAGTACTTC. This codes for CASSLARGAYEQYF.

This chain links TRBV15 with TRBJ2-5; 12 positions agree with TRBD1. V lost 1 base, J lost 4 bases, and 4 bases stayed unmatched. Per the germline V gene, CDR1 is LNHNV and CDR2 is YYDKDF (reference sequence). This CDR3 is 16 amino acids long. CDR3 nucleotide sequence: TGTGCCACCAGCAGAGGGGGACAGGGGGCGGTAGAGACCCAGTACTTC. Translating gives CATSRGGQGAVETQYF.

The J gene is TRBJ2-5, the V gene TRBV5-1, with a possible D match to TRBD1 (5 bases). The CDR3 extends over 14 amino acids. The germline V and J ends were trimmed by 2 bases and 5 bases, with 13 bases remaining between them. The germline V gene encodes CDR1 SGHRS and CDR2 YFSETQ. Written as DNA, the CDR3 is TGCGCCAGCAGCTTCCAGGGCCCGCCGGAGACCCAGTACTTC. Residues: CASSFQGPPETQYF. Using reference TRBV5-1 and TRBJ2-5 for the parts outside the CDR3, the full variable domain is KAGVTQTPRYLIKTRGQQVTLSCSPISGHRSVSWYQQTPGQGLQFLFEYFSETQRNKGNFPGRFSGRQFSNSRSEMNVSTLELGDSALYLCASSFQGPPETQYFGPGTRLLVL.

V gene TRBV6-6 combines with J gene TRBJ1-2; D might be TRBD1 (6 bases). V lost 8 bases and J lost 6, with 13 bases in between. This CDR3 is built from 12 residues. CDR1 is MNHNY, CDR2 SVGAGI, per germline (reference sequence). The CDR3 sequence: CASAGGHHGYTF. CDR3 in DNA: TGTGCCAGCGCCGGGGGGCACCATGGCTACACCTTC.

Of note for this clone: The sample holds other DNA sequences that translate to the same CDR3. The chain carries TRBV5-4 and TRBJ2-5; D gene uncertain. V was clipped by 1 base and J by 4 bases, with 5 bases between them. The CDR3 is 12 amino acids. Germline V gene sequence: CDR1 SGHNT, CDR2 YYREEE (reference sequence). The CDR3: CASSLPSETQYF. In DNA, the CDR3 is TGTGCCAGCAGCTTGCCTTCAGAGACCCAGTACTTC. Together with reference TRBV5-4 and TRBJ2-5, the CDR3 gives the full variable domain: ETGVTQSPTHLIKTRGQQVTLRCSSQSGHNTVSWYQQALGQGPQFIFQYYREEENGRGNFPPRFSGLQFPNYSSELNVNALELDDSALYLCASSLPSETQYFGPGTRLLVL.

The chain carries TRBV5-1 and TRBJ1-1; D possibly corresponds to TRBD1 (6 bases). Looked up from germline, CDR1 is SGHRS and CDR2 is YFSETQ. Deletions cut 2 bases from V and 1 base from J, with 12 bases between. The CDR3 covers 15 residues. The CDR3 coding sequence is TGCGCCAGCAGCTTACTGGACAGAGCGAACACTGAAGCTTTCTTT. Translation gives CASSLLDRANTEAFF.

Of note for this clone: The sample contains more than one DNA sequence encoding this CDR3. The rearrangement uses TRBV12-5 and TRBJ2-3; D ambiguous. Germline CDR1 LGHNT, CDR2 FRNRAP. The length of the CDR3 is 15 residues. V lost 2 bases and J lost 0, with 9 bases in between. In DNA form, the CDR3 reads TGTGCTAGTGGTTTGTCGGGCTCGAGCACAGATACGCAGTATTTT. Protein: CASGLSGSSTDTQYF.

V usage is TRBV2 and J usage is TRBJ2-7; D gene ambiguous. This CDR3 has 13 residues. The germline gives CDR1 SNHLY, CDR2 FYNNEI. V shed 4 bases and J shed 1 base, with 8 bases lying between them. The CDR3 spells CASSVVRSYEQYF. The CDR3 coding sequence is TGTGCCAGCAGTGTTGTGCGGTCCTACGAGCAGTACTTC.

The chain combines TRBV10-2 with TRBJ2-3, with D perhaps matching TRBD2 (5 bases). The CDR3 runs to 14 residues. Trimming took off 6 bases at V and 2 bases at J, with 12 bases between the two ends. CDR1 WSHSY and CDR2 SAAADI come from the germline V gene. The CDR3 bases are TGCGCCAGCAGGCAGCGGAAACTCACAGATACGCAGTATTTT. Translating gives CASRQRKLTDTQYF.

This sequence joins TRBV15 and TRBJ2-1; TRBD2 might be the D (5 bases). V gave up 5 bases and J gave up 0 bases, with 17 bases separating them. CDR1 and CDR2 (germline): LNHNV, YYDKDF (reference sequence). This CDR3 is built from 17 residues. The CDR3 bases are TGTGCCACCAGCGAGGGATTAGCGTTTAGCTCCTACAATGAGCAGTTCTTC. Amino acids: CATSEGLAFSSYNEQFF.

This clone has a single count. The chain uses TRBV9 and TRBJ2-6; 7 bases align to TRBD2. Germline CDR1 SGDLS, CDR2 YYNGEE. The CDR3 totals 17 residues. Unmatched junction bases numbered 10, after V lost 3 bases and J lost 4 bases. Here the CDR3 reads CASSGSRTRTGANVLTF. The CDR3 coding sequence is TGTGCCAGCAGCGGCTCTCGGACTAGAACAGGGGCCAACGTCCTGACTTTC.

This clone was detected only once. CDR3 nucleotide sequence: TGTGCCACCAGCAGAGTTCAGATTGAGCATGAGCAGTTCTTC. Its protein is CATSRVQIEHEQFF. The chain has TRBV15 and TRBJ2-1; D call uncertain. In germline, CDR1 is LNHNV, CDR2 YYDKDF (reference sequence). Trimming took 1 base from V and 8 from J, leaving 12 bases between them. CDR3 size: 14 residues.

The chain joins TRBV28 to TRBJ1-2; D is ambiguous. CDR1 is MDHEN and CDR2 is SYDVKM in the germline V gene. V shed 2 bases and J shed 12 bases, with 13 bases lying between them. The CDR3 contains 12 residues. CDR3 bases: TGTGCCAGCAGTTTAGGCGGATTTCCGAACACCTTC. Translation gives CASSLGGFPNTF.

The V call is TRBV20-1, the J call TRBJ1-2; D may be TRBD1 (6 bases). V was trimmed by 4 bases and J by 8 bases, leaving 11 bases between them. The CDR3 has 11 residues. Germline CDR1 is DFQATT and CDR2 is SNEGSKA (reference sequence). The CDR3 bases are TGCAGTGCTAACAGGGATAACGGCTACACCTTC. Encoded protein: CSANRDNGYTF.

The V and J genes are TRBV9 and TRBJ1-4, with 8 bases aligning to TRBD1. The junction had 14 bases not matched to a gene; V was cut back by 3 bases and J by 4 bases. Germline loops: CDR1 SGDLS, CDR2 YYNGEE. This CDR3 region has 18 residues. The CDR3 nucleotides read TGTGCCAGCAGCGGGACCACCCGGGACAGGAGGAATAATGAAAAACTGTTTTTT. Protein product: CASSGTTRDRRNNEKLFF.

The V call is TRBV7-9, the J call TRBJ1-4; D not resolved. Trimming removed 5 bases from V and 9 bases from J, with 10 bases in between. The germline gives CDR1 SEHNR, CDR2 FQNEAQ (reference sequence). The length of the CDR3 is 12 residues. Here the CDR3 DNA reads TGTGCCAGCAGCGTACAAGGGCAAAAACTGTTTTTT. Amino acid sequence: CASSVQGQKLFF. The complete variable domain, with remaining parts taken from reference TRBV7-9 and TRBJ1-4, reads DTGVSQNPRHKITKRGQNVTFRCDPISEHNRLYWYRQTLGQGPEFLTYFQNEAQLEKSRLLSDRFSAERPKGSFSTLEIQRTEQGDSAMYLCASSVQGQKLFFGSGTQLSVL.

With regard to this clone: Distinct nucleotide sequences in the sample also encode this CDR3. The chain combines TRBV5-1 with TRBJ2-3; D call uncertain. Per the germline V gene, CDR1 is SGHRS and CDR2 is YFSETQ. There are 13 residues in the CDR3. Trimming removed 1 base from V and 0 bases from J, with 3 bases in between. CDR3 sequence: CASSLTSTDTQYF. CDR3 DNA: TGCGCCAGCAGCTTGACTAGCACAGATACGCAGTATTTT.

This clone was seen just once. The J gene is TRBJ2-2, the V gene TRBV5-1; D is uncertain. Germline loops: CDR1 SGHRS, CDR2 YFSETQ. Trimming removed 0 bases at V and 4 bases at J, with 10 bases between. CDR3 size: 15 residues. CDR3 nucleotide sequence: TGCGCCAGCAGCTTGGTGGGTTTATCCACCGGGGAGCTGTTTTTT. Translating it yields CASSLVGLSTGELFF.

With regard to this clone: The sample holds other DNA sequences that translate to the same CDR3. The chain has TRBV18 and TRBJ2-5; D is ambiguous. Per the germline V gene, CDR1 is KGHSH and CDR2 is LQKENI. The CDR3 runs 12 residues. The germline V and J ends were trimmed by 3 bases and 5 bases, with 7 bases remaining between them. CDR3 region: CASSPGLETQYF. The CDR3 region has the DNA TGTGCCAGCTCACCTGGCCTCGAGACCCAGTACTTC.

The chain couples TRBV5-1 to TRBJ2-1; D tentatively fits TRBD1 or TRBD2 (5 bases each). This CDR3 is 15 amino acids long. V shed 4 bases and J shed 2 bases, with 13 bases lying between them. The germline V gene encodes CDR1 SGHRS and CDR2 YFSETQ. This CDR3 is CASSLRDGTYNEQFF. CDR3 nucleotide sequence: TGCGCCAGCAGCCTCCGGGACGGGACCTACAATGAGCAGTTCTTC.